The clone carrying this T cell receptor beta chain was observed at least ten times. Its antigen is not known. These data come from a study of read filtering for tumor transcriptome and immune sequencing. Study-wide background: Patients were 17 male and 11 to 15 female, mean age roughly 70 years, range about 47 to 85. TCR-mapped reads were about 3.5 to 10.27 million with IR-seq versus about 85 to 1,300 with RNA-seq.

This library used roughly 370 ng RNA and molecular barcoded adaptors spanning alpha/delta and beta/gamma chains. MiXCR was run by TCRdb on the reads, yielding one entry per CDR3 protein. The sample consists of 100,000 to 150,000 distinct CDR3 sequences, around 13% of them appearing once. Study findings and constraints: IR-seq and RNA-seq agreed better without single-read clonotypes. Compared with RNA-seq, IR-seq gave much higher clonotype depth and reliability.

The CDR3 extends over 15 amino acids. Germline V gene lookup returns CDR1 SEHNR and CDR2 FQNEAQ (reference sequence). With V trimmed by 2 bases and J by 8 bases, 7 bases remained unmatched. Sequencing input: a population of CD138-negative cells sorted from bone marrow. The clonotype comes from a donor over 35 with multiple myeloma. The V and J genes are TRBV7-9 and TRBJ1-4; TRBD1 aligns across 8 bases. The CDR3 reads CASSLSQGAQEKLFF. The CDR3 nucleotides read TGTGCCAGCAGCTTATCGCAGGGGGCTCAAGAAAAACTGTTTTTT.